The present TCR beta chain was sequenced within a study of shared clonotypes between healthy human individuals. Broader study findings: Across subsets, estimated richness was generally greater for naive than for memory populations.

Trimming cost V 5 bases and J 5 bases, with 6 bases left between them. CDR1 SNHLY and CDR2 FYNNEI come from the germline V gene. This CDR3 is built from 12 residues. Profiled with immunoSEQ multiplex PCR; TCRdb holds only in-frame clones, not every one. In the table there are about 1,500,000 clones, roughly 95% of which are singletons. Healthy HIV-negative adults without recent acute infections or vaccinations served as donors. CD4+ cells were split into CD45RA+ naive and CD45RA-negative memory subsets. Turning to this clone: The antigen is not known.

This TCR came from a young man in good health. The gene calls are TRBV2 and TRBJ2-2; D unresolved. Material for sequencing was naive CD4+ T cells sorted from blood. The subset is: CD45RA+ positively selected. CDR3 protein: CASSPWTGELFF. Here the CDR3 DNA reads TGTGCCAGCAGTCCGTGGACCGGGGAGCTGTTTTTT.